This T cell receptor (beta chain) was obtained from a study of blood T cell repertoires in COVID-19. For the study at large: Samples taken during acute and convalescent COVID-19 were collected in the United States, Italy and Spain.

Germline trimming cut 6 bases from V and 4 bases from J; bases unmatched to any gene: 7. This CDR3 contains 14 residues. CDR1 and CDR2 (germline): LNHDA, SQIVND (reference sequence). Clones were read by immunoSEQ multiplex PCR, and TCRdb kept only the in-frame ones, dropping some. The sample comprises under 200,000 clones, around 85% of which are singletons, and roughly 8.1% rests with the top ten. The TCR comes from an elderly woman with COVID-19, enrolled during active disease. The sequenced sample consisted of peripheral blood. The chain combines TRBV19 with TRBJ1-2; 8 bases are a match to TRBD1. The CDR3, as DNA: TGTGCCAGTAGCCGGGGGACAGGCGTCTATGGCTACACCTTC. Its protein is CASSRGTGVYGYTF.